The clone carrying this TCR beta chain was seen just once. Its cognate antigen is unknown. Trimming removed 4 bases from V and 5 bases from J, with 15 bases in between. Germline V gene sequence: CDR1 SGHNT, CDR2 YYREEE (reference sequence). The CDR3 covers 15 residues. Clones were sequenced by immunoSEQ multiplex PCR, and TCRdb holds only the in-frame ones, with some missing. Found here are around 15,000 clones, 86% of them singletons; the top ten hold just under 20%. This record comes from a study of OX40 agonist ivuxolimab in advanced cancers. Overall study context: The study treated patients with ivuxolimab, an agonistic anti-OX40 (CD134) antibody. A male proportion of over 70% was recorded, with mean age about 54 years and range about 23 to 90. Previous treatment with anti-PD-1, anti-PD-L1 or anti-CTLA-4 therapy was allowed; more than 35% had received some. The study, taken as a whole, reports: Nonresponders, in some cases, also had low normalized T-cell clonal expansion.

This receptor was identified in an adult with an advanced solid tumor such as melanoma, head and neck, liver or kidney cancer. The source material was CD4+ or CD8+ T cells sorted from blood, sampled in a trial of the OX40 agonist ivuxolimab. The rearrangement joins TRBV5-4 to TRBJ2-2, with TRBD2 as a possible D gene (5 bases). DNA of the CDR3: TGTGCCAGCAGCGGAGGACCGACGGAAACCGGGGAGCTGTTTTTT. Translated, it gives CASSGGPTETGELFF.